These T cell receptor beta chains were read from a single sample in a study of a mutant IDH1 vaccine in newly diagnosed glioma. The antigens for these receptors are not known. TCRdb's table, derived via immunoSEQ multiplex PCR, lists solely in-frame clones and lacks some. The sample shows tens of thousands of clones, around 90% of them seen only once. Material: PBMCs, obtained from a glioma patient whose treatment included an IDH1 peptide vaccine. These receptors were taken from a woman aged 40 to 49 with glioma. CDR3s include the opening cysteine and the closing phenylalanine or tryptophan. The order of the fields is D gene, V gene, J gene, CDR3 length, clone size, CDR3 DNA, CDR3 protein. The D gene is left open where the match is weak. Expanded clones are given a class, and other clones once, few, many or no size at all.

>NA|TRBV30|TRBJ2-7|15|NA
TGTGCCTGGAGTCCCACTAGCAAACCGTCCTACGAGCAGTACTTC
CAWSPTSKPSYEQYF
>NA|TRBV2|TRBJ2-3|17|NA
TGTGCCAGCAGTGAACTCTGGGACATTATTAGCACAGATACGCAGTATTTT
CASSELWDIISTDTQYF
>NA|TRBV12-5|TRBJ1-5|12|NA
TGTGCTAGTGGGGATTTCCCAGGGCCCCAGCATTTT
CASGDFPGPQHF
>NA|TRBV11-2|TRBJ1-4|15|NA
TGTGCCAGCAGCACAGGGAGGAGGACTAATGAAAAACTGTTTTTT
CASSTGRRTNEKLFF
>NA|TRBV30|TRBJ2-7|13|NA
TGTGCCTGGAATCTGGACAATTCCTACGAGCAGTACTTC
CAWNLDNSYEQYF
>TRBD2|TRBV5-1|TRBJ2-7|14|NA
TGCGCCAGCAGCCTAGCGGGGCGAACCTACGAGCAGTACTTC
CASSLAGRTYEQYF
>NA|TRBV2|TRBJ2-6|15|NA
TGTGCCAGCTTTAAGGGTTCCTCTGGGGCCAACGTCCTGACTTTC
CASFKGSSGANVLTF
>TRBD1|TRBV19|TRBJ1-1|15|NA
TGTGCCAGTAGTAGACAGGGGGTTGAGAACACTGAAGCTTTCTTT
CASSRQGVENTEAFF
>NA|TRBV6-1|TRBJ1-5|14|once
TGTGCCAGCGGGGACACGACCCGGGGTCAGCCCCAGCATTTT
CASGDTTRGQPQHF
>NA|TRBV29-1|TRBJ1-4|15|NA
TGCAGCGTTGAAGATCTCTGGGCAACTAATGAAAAACTGTTTTTT
CSVEDLWATNEKLFF
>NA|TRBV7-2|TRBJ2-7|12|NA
TGTGCCAGCAGCCCAACAGCGGATGAGCAGTACTTC
CASSPTADEQYF
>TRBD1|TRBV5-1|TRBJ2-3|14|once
TGCGCCAGCAGCTTGGGGACAGGTACAGATACGCAGTATTTT
CASSLGTGTDTQYF
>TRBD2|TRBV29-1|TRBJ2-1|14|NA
TGCAGCGTTGAAGAGACTAGCGGATACAATGAGCAGTTCTTC
CSVEETSGYNEQFF
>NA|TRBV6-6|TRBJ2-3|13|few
TGTGCCAGCAGTTATACAATCACAGATACGCAGTATTTT
CASSYTITDTQYF
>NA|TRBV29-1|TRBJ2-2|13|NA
TGCAGCGCTCCCAGAGGGGACACCGGGGAGCTGTTTTTT
CSAPRGDTGELFF
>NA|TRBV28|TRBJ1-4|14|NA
TGTGCCAGCAGGTTACAGGGTCGACGTGAAAAACTGTTTTTT
CASRLQGRREKLFF
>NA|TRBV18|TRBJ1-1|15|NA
TGTGCCAGCTCACCGCCAGGCAAAACGAACACTGAAGCTTTCTTT
CASSPPGKTNTEAFF
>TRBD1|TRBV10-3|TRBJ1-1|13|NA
TGTGCCATCAGAGAAACAGGGGGCACTGAAGCTTTCTTT
CAIRETGGTEAFF
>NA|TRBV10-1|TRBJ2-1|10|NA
TGCGCCAGCTCCGGGGCTCGGGGGTTCTTC
CASSGARGFF
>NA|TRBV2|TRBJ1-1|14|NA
TGTGCCAGCAGGTCCGCCCCACCGAACACTGAAGCTTTCTTT
CASRSAPPNTEAFF
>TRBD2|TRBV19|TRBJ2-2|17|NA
TGTGCCAGTAGTATAGATCAATGGGGGGGAGGCACCGGGGAGCTGTTTTTT
CASSIDQWGGGTGELFF
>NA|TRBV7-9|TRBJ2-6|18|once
TGTGCCAGCAGCTTAGCGGCAGGGTGGTCCCCTGGGGCCAACGTCCTGACTTTC
CASSLAAGWSPGANVLTF
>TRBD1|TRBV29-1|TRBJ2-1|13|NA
TGCAGCGTTGCTGGGGACAGGGTCAATGAGCAGTTCTTC
CSVAGDRVNEQFF
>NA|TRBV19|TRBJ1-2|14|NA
TGTGCCAGTAGTTCCGGCGACAGGTTTGGTGGCTACACCTTC
CASSSGDRFGGYTF
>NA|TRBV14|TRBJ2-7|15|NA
TGTGCCAGCAGCCAAGTTGGATGGAGGTCGAGCGAGCAGTACTTC
CASSQVGWRSSEQYF
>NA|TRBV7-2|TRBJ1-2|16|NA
TGTGCCAGCAGCCAGAACCAGGGGATCCAAAACTATGGCTACACCTTC
CASSQNQGIQNYGYTF
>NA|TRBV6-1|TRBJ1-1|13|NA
TGTGCCAGCAGGATGGACAGTCACTCGAGAGCTTTCTTT
CASRMDSHSRAFF
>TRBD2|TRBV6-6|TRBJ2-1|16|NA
TGTGCCAGCAGTCCGGGGCCGGGACTAGCGGCCTATGAGCAGTTCTTC
CASSPGPGLAAYEQFF
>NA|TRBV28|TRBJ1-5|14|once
TGTGCCAGCAGTCCCACAGGACTTAATTTGGCCCAGCATTTT
CASSPTGLNLAQHF
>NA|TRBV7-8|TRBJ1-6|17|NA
TGTGCCAGCAGCTTAGCCAGGTTCAGCTCCTATAATTCACCCCTCCACTTT
CASSLARFSSYNSPLHF
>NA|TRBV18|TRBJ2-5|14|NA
TGTGCCAGCTCACCCTTTGAGGTACAAGAGACCCAGTACTTC
CASSPFEVQETQYF
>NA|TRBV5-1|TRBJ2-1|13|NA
TGCGCCAGCAGCTTGATCCCGGAGGATGAGCAGTTCTTC
CASSLIPEDEQFF
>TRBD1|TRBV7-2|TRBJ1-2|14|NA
TGTGCCAGCAGCTTAGCATCAGGGGGCGATGGCTACACCTTC
CASSLASGGDGYTF